This TCR beta chain emerged from a study of cytomegalovirus exposure and HLA in healthy donors. Remarks on this clone: Antigen unknown.

The protocol was immunoSEQ multiplex PCR, while the TCRdb copy is restricted to in-frame clones and leaves out a portion. The sample has more than 250,000 clones; about nine tenths are singletons. Trimming removed 5 bases from V and 4 bases from J, with 17 bases in between. Germline V CDR1 and CDR2: SEHNR, FQNEAQ (reference sequence). The CDR3 spans 15 residues. Overall study findings and caveats: There were under 200 TCR beta chains listed as cytomegalovirus-associated.

The rearrangement uses TRBV7-9 and TRBJ1-1; weak D call: TRBD1 (6 bases). This TCR was recovered from a woman between 18 and 29 years old in good health and CMV-seronegative. Material: PBMCs. The CDR3 DNA reads TGTGCCAGCAGCGACTACCGGGGGGCGAGCACTGAAGCTTTCTTT. This codes for CASSDYRGASTEAFF.